This T cell receptor (beta chain) was identified in a study of cytomegalovirus exposure and HLA in healthy donors. About this clone: Its antigen is currently unknown.

It was with 60 Vbeta and 13 Jbeta primers that the PCR ran. Assay: immunoSEQ multiplex PCR; the TCRdb copy retains only in-frame clones and omits some. Reported are 75,000 to 95,000 clones; the ten largest clones contain roughly 1.5%. General study findings and limits: Specificity for CMV antigens was confirmed in vitro for a few of the CMV-associated chains. An ancestry cluster, one associated with Asian ancestry, reportedly showed fewer N-insertions than the 666-donor mean in a later analysis. CMV serostatus was the only immune exposure information that was available.

This TCR was sampled from a woman in her fifties or sixties in good health and CMV-seronegative. The sequenced sample consisted of PBMCs.

The CDR3 DNA reads TGCGCCAGCAGCCTGGGGCCGGCCGATAGCAATCAGCCCCAGCATTTT. Translation: CASSLGPADSNQPQHF. The rearrangement joins TRBV4-1 to TRBJ1-5; a possible D gene is TRBD1 (5 bases). The V gene lost 4 bases and the J gene lost 0 bases, with 13 bases spanning the gap. The length of the CDR3 is 16 residues. In germline, CDR1 is MGHRA, CDR2 YSYEKL.